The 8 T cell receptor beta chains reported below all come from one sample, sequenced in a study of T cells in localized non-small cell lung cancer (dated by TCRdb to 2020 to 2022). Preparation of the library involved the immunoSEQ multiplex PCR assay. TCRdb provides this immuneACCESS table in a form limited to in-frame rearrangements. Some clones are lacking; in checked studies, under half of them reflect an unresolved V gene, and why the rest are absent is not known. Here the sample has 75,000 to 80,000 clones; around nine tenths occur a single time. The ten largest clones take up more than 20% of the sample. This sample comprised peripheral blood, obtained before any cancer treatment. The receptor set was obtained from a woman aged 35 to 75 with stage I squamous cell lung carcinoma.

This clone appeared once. As DNA, the CDR3 is TGCAGCGCTCGACAGGGCGATAATTCACCCCTCCACTTT. Its translation: CSARQGDNSPLHF. The chain joins TRBV29-1 to TRBJ1-6; 7 bases are shared with TRBD1. The CDR3 runs to 13 residues. CDR1 is SQVTM, CDR2 ANQGSEA, per germline. V shed 7 bases and J 5 bases; nucleotides not matched to a gene: 5.

This CDR3 reads CASSYSISHEKLFF. CDR3 bases: TGTGCCAGCAGTTACTCGATTAGTCATGAAAAACTGTTTTTT. V gene TRBV6-5 combines with J gene TRBJ1-4; D gene uncertain. The CDR3 spans 14 residues. The germline V and J ends were trimmed by 0 bases and 6 bases, with 8 bases remaining between them. The germline V gene encodes CDR1 MNHEY and CDR2 SVGAGI.

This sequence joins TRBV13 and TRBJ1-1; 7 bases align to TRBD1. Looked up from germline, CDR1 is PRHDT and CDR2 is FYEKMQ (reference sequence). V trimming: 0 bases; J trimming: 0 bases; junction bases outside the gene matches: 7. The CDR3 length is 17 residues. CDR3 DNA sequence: TGTGCCAGCAGCTTAGGCTTCAGGGGGGTCATGAACACTGAAGCTTTCTTT. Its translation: CASSLGFRGVMNTEAFF.

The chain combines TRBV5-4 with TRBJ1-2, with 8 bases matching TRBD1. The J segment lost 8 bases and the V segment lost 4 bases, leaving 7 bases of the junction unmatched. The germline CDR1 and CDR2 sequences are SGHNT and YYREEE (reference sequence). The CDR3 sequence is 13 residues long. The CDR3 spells CASSQQGVRGYTF. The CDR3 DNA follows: TGTGCCAGCAGCCAACAGGGGGTTCGGGGCTACACCTTC.

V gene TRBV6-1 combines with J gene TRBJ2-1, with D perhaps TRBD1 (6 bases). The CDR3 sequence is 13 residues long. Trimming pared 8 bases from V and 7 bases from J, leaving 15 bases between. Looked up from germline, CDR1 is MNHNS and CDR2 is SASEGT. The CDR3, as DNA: TGTGCCAGCGGCCGAGGGGGTTTAAATGAGCAGTTCTTC. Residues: CASGRGGLNEQFF.

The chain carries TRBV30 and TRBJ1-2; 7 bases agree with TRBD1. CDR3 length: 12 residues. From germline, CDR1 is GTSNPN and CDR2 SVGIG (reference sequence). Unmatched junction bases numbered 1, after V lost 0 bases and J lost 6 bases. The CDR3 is CAWSVTGDGYTF. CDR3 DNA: TGTGCCTGGAGTGTCACAGGGGATGGCTACACCTTC.

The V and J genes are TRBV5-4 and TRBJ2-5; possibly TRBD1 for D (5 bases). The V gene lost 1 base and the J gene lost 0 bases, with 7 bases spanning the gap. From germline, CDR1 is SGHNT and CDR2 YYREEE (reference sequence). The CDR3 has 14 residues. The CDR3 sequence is CASSLKGNQETQYF. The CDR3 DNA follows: TGTGCCAGCAGCTTGAAGGGGAACCAAGAGACCCAGTACTTC.

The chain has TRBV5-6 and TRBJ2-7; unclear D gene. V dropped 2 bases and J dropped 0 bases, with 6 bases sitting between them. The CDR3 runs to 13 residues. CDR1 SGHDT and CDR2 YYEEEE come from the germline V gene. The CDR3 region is CASSFTSSYEQYF. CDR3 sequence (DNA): TGTGCCAGCAGCTTCACTTCCTCCTACGAGCAGTACTTC.